This TCR beta chain was recorded in a study of spatial heterogeneity in lung cancer. For the study at large: On average, each unique TCR and UMI combination appeared more than ten times in raw reads.

The time point denotes: sample taken at primary tumor resection. The donors, more than 55 patients with untreated early-stage non-small cell lung cancer, provided the samples. Whole RNA came from tumor, nontumor lung or frozen PBMC and was sequenced without being sorted. By frequency in the sample, this clonotype is medium-sized. Its antigen is still unknown. TCRdb independently ran MiXCR on the 5' RACE reads; one entry per CDR3 protein. In the table there are thousands of distinct CDR3 sequences, 10% to 11% of which are singletons. Study-wide results and caveats: Counts that tracked tumor mutation counts were those of expanded intratumoral alpha and beta TCRs. Among tumor T cells, estimated coverage was roughly 7% for alpha chains and roughly 13% for beta chains.

This sequence was found in a male donor with early-stage non-small cell lung cancer. The sequenced sample was lung tumor tissue, obtained at surgery.

The CDR3 DNA follows: TGTGCCAGCAGCTTAGCAGTTCGGGAGACCCAGTACTTC. Protein: CASSLAVRETQYF. V usage is TRBV7-2 and J usage is TRBJ2-5, with unresolved D. The CDR3 loop spans 13 amino acids. CDR1 SGHTA and CDR2 FQGNSA come from the germline V gene. The V gene lost 0 bases and the J gene lost 5 bases, with 7 bases spanning the gap.